The entry that follows covers one TCR beta chain sequence. Germline lookup yields CDR1 MNHEY and CDR2 SMNVEV (reference sequence). CDR3 length equals 14 residues. Trimming removed 5 bases at V and 0 bases at J, with 10 bases between. The data are from a study of cytomegalovirus exposure and HLA in healthy donors. Use of 60 Vbeta and 13 Jbeta primers characterized the PCR. Assay: immunoSEQ multiplex PCR; the TCRdb copy retains only in-frame clones and omits some. The sample gives 72,000 or so clones, around 78% of which show up once; 7.8% is in the top ten. Source material: PBMCs. The clonotype comes from a man in his late teens or twenties in good health and CMV-seropositive. The chain joins TRBV27 to TRBJ1-2; a weak D match, TRBD1 (5 bases). The CDR3 sequence is CASSRQPANYGYTF. The CDR3 DNA follows: TGTGCCAGCAGTCGACAGCCAGCTAACTATGGCTACACCTTC.